The clone carrying this T cell receptor (beta chain) was recorded a few times. This sample was taken from a study of T cells in Graves' hyperthyroidism and ophthalmopathy. Amplified TCR beta CDR3 regions derived from RNA transcripts. Researchers ran a first-round RT-PCR on the TCR CDR3 using the HTBI primer set. TCRdb reprocessed the multiplex PCR reads via MiXCR and lists one record per CDR3 protein. The data hold 500,000 or so distinct CDR3 sequences, with around 15% observed a single time. At least 3 on the Clinical Activity Score was recorded for ophthalmopathy patients, who also had NOSPECS grade at least 4 and duration under 3 months. The CDR3 consists of 15 residues. CDR1 and CDR2 from the germline V gene are SGHVS and FQNEAQ. J was trimmed by 3 bases and V by 4 bases; bases with no gene match: 8.

The sequenced sample was blood. The chain uses TRBV7-8 and TRBJ2-7; 8 positions match TRBD1. This sequence was found in a woman aged 25-40 years with Graves' ophthalmopathy. In DNA form, the CDR3 reads TGTGCCAGCAGCTCGCGCCCGGGACAGGTCTACGAGCAGTACTTC. Translating gives CASSSRPGQVYEQYF.